Listed below are T cell receptor beta chains from one sample, sequenced in a study of radiotherapy plus CTLA-4 blockade in lung cancer. Assay: immunoSEQ multiplex PCR; the TCRdb copy retains only in-frame clones and omits some. The sample records approximately 40,000 clones, approximately 86% being singletons. The sequencing here drew on peripheral blood, taken from a patient treated with radiotherapy plus ipilimumab. The receptor set was obtained from a human donor with non-small cell lung cancer whose response to radiotherapy plus ipilimumab could not be evaluated. Both conserved end residues are part of each CDR3. A D gene is named only where the DNA matches it firmly. Not every row has a clone size; where given, it reads once, few, many or a size class.

D | J | V | size | DNA | CDR3
- | TRBJ2-5 | TRBV7-2 | once | TGTGCCAGCAGCCGCGCGTGGGGCCACTGGGAGACCCAGTACTTC | CASSRAWGHWETQYF
- | TRBJ2-5 | TRBV2 | - | TGTGCCAGCTGTCTGATCGGGGAGACCCAGTACTTC | CASCLIGETQYF
- | TRBJ2-2 | TRBV5-8 | - | TGTGCCAGCAGCATCGTGCGTTTCGGGGAGCTGTTTTTT | CASSIVRFGELFF
TRBD1 | TRBJ2-1 | TRBV4-3 | - | TGCGCCAGCAGCCAACGGACAGGGGTCTACAATGAGCAGTTCTTC | CASSQRTGVYNEQFF
TRBD1 | TRBJ1-1 | TRBV7-9 | - | TGTGCCAGCAGCACCGGGACAGAGAACACTGAAGCTTTCTTT | CASSTGTENTEAFF
- | TRBJ2-7 | TRBV7-9 | - | TGTGCCAGCAGCTTAGGGGGGGAGGGGGAAGGGGCATACGAGCAGTACTTC | CASSLGGEGEGAYEQYF
- | TRBJ1-5 | TRBV28 | - | TGTGCCGGGGGGGGAGGTCAGCCCCAGCATTTT | CAGGGGQPQHF
- | TRBJ1-2 | TRBV18 | - | TGTGCCAGCTCACCCCGGGGCTATGGCTACACCTTC | CASSPRGYGYTF
- | TRBJ2-3 | TRBV5-5 | - | TGTGCCAGCAGCTTTATGACTGATATACGCACAGATACGCAGTATTTT | CASSFMTDIRTDTQYF
- | TRBJ1-4 | TRBV6-5 | few | TGTGCCAGCAGTTACTCGGGGGGGAATGAAAAACTGTTTTTT | CASSYSGGNEKLFF
TRBD1 | TRBJ2-1 | TRBV28 | - | TGTGCCAGCAGTTCCCCGGGACAGGGGGCAAATGAGCAGTTCTTC | CASSSPGQGANEQFF
TRBD1 | TRBJ2-7 | TRBV6-5 | - | TGTGCCAGCAGGTCAGGGGGATACGAGCAGTACTTC | CASRSGGYEQYF
TRBD1 | TRBJ2-5 | TRBV5-1 | - | TGCGCCAGCAGCCGGGGACAGAAAGAGACCCAGTACTTC | CASSRGQKETQYF
- | TRBJ2-5 | TRBV5-6 | - | TGTGCCAGCAGCTTGCGGGACTCACTAGGAAGGTACTTC | CASSLRDSLGRYF
TRBD1 | TRBJ2-5 | TRBV5-6 | - | TGTGCCAGCAGCTTCCGGGACAGGCCCATGGACCAGTACTTC | CASSFRDRPMDQYF
TRBD1 | TRBJ1-1 | TRBV2 | - | TGTGCCAGCAGGGCTCGACAGGGGGCGAGTACTGAAGCTTTCTTT | CASRARQGASTEAFF
TRBD2 | TRBJ2-7 | TRBV28 | - | TGTGCCAGCAGTCGGGGGGGCGCAGACGAGCAGTACTTC | CASSRGGADEQYF
- | TRBJ2-1 | TRBV20-1 | - | TGCAGTGCTAGTTCAGACAATGAGCAGTTCTTC | CSASSDNEQFF
- | TRBJ2-7 | TRBV5-1 | - | TGCGCCAGCAGCTTGGAGGCGGGAAGCTCCTACGAGCAGTACTTC | CASSLEAGSSYEQYF
- | TRBJ1-2 | TRBV6-4 | - | TGTGCCAGCAGTGACTCTCGGGGGAAGAACTATGGCTACACCTTC | CASSDSRGKNYGYTF
- | TRBJ1-2 | TRBV6-5 | once | TGTGCCAGCAGTACAGGGCTCAATAGCAGGGGCTACACCTTC | CASSTGLNSRGYTF
TRBD1 | TRBJ2-2 | TRBV7-2 | - | TGTGCCAGCAGCTACAGGGGGTTCGGGGAGCTGTTTTTT | CASSYRGFGELFF
- | TRBJ2-1 | TRBV27 | - | TGTGCCAGCAGTTGGGCTATTTACAATGAGCAGTTCTTC | CASSWAIYNEQFF
- | TRBJ1-5 | TRBV28 | - | TGTGCCAGCAGTTTAGAGGTCGGGCAGCCCCAGCATTTT | CASSLEVGQPQHF
- | TRBJ2-3 | TRBV5-6 | - | TGTGCCAGCAGGCCAGTACAAAGAGATACGCAGTATTTT | CASRPVQRDTQYF
TRBD1 | TRBJ2-2 | TRBV5-1 | once | TGCGCCAGCTTGGAGGGGACAGGGAGATACACCGGGGAGCTGTTTTTT | CASLEGTGRYTGELFF
TRBD2 | TRBJ2-2 | TRBV27 | - | TGTGCCAGCAGTTTATCCGGGACTAGCGGGGGCGAGCTGTTTTTT | CASSLSGTSGGELFF
TRBD1 | TRBJ2-7 | TRBV5-1 | - | TGCGCCAGCACGATGACAGGGGGACTTGAGCAGTACTTC | CASTMTGGLEQYF
TRBD2 | TRBJ2-7 | TRBV7-9 | - | TGTGCCAGCACCAACTACGGGGGGGCAGAGGCCTACGAGCAGTACTTC | CASTNYGGAEAYEQYF